Given below is one TCR beta chain in context. CDR3 length: 15 residues. With 1 base removed from V and 0 bases from J, the gap between germline ends came to 9 bases. From germline, CDR1 is MNHEY and CDR2 SMNVEV (reference sequence). This specimen belongs to a study of T-cell memory formation after mild COVID-19. TCR alpha and TCR beta cDNA libraries carrying sample barcodes and UMIs were produced by 5'RACE using constant-segment primers. TCRdb processed the 5' RACE reads anew with MiXCR; each CDR3 protein has one entry. Here the sample spans 130,000 to 150,000 distinct CDR3 sequences, about 5.5% being singletons.

The genes are TRBV27 and TRBJ1-2; D is uncertain. The source is an adult woman who had mild COVID-19 (a few samples of this study predate the infection). Cell type and time point are not known. Material: PBMCs or a T cell subset sorted from them (not recorded which). The CDR3 spells CASSLYPGTNYGYTF. CDR3 coding DNA: TGTGCCAGCAGTTTATATCCGGGAACTAACTATGGCTACACCTTC.